This note documents a single T cell receptor beta chain sequence. A junction boundary mismatches the germline segment, possibly from a read error. This entry is derived from a study of blood T cells in healthy people across ages. The CDR3 totals 16 residues. The germline CDR1 and CDR2 sequences are MNHNY and SVGAGI (reference sequence). A second PCR, run for roughly 7 to 11 cycles, used a sample-barcoded 5' primer plus a J-beta primer mix. Carrying 12 random nucleotides, a template-switch adaptor labeled each individual cDNA molecule. TCRdb independently ran MiXCR on the 5' RACE reads; one entry per CDR3 protein. The top ten hold 20% to 30% of the sample, which has hundreds of thousands of distinct CDR3 sequences, roughly three fifths seen once.

V gene TRBV6-6 combines with J gene TRBJ1-2, with D possibly matching TRBD1 (5 bases). Material for sequencing was blood. This clonotype was sampled from a man aged 35 to 55 in good health. CDR3: CANSYSFRDADYGYTF. In nucleotides, the CDR3 is TGTGCCAACAGTTACTCTTTCAGGGACGCAGACTATGGCTACACCTTC.